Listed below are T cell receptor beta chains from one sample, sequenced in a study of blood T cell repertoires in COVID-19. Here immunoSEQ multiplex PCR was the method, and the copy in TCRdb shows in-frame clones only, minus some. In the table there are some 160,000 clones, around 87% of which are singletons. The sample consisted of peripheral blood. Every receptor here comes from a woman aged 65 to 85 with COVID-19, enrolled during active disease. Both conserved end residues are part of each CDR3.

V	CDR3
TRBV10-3	CAISGTVQTKYGYTF
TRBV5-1	CATPEGTANQPQHF
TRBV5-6	CASSPFSTAGSGNTIYF
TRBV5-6	CASSFGQGGYTF
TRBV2	CASSGSGTGLATNEKLFF
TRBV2	CASRLGQGTYGYTF
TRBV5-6	CASSPPFAPGGETQYF
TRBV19	CASSIDTTGASTDTQYF
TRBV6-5	CASGLIRGKLFF
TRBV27	CASRPANSVTEAFF
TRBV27	CASSPQDRVQPQHF
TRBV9	CASSVDPGVQGRFF
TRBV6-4	CASSTIGATTEAFF
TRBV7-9	CASSGGSSNQPQHF
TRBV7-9	CASSPRQGGNTEAFF
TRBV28	CAIETSGRTDTQYF
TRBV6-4	CASSQTGLGTEAFF
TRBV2	CASSVGQGSPYGYTF
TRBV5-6	CASSFWTSWVKNIQYF
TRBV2	CASTDDRGQGYTF
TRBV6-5	CASSYERVGTEAFF
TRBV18	CASSLREAGTGELFF
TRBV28	CASSSGQGWVFTEAFF
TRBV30	CAWSSLAGYNEQFF
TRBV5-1	CASRVPGLGTGELFF
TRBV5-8	CASSPGQGAFQPQHF
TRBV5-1	CASSLYGQGDYEQYF
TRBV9	CASSPSLSSYNSPLHF